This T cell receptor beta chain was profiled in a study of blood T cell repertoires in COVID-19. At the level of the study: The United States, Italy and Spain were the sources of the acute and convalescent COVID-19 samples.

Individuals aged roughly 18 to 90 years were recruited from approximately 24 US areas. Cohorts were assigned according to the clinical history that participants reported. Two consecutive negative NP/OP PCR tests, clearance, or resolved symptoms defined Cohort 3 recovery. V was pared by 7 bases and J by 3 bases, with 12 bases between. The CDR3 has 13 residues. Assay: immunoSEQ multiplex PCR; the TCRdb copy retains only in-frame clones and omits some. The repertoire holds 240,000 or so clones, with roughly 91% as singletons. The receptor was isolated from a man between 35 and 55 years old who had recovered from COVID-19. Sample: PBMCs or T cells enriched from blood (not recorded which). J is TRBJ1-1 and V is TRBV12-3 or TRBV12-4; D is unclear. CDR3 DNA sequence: TGTGCCAGCACCTTTAGCGGAGACACTGAAGCTTTCTTT. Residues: CASTFSGDTEAFF.